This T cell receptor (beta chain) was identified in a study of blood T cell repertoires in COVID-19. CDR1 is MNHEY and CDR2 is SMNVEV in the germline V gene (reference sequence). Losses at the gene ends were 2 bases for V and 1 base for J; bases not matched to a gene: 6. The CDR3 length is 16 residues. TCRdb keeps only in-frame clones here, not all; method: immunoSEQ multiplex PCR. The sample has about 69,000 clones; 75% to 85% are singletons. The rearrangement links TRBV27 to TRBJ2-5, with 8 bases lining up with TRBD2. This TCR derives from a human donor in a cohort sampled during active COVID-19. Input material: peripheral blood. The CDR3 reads CASSLMAGGLQETQYF. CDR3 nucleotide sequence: TGTGCCAGCAGTTTAATGGCGGGGGGCCTCCAAGAGACCCAGTACTTC.